This T cell receptor beta chain was captured by sequencing in a study of cytomegalovirus exposure and HLA in healthy donors. The study ran its PCR with 60 Vbeta and 13 Jbeta primers. Libraries were prepared by immunoSEQ multiplex PCR; TCRdb keeps only in-frame clonotypes and omits some of them. Among approximately 160,000 clones listed, around 80% were seen once. The specimen was PBMCs. The origin of this receptor is a middle-aged woman in good health and CMV-seronegative.

CDR3 DNA sequence: TGTGCCTGGAGGGGGACTGCGAACACCGGGGAGCTGTTTTTT. It is translated as CAWRGTANTGELFF. The V call is TRBV30, the J call TRBJ2-2; TRBD2 is a possible D gene (6 bases). CDR3 length equals 14 residues. The germline V and J ends were trimmed by 3 bases and 0 bases, with 8 bases remaining between them. Germline CDR1 is GTSNPN and CDR2 is SVGIG (reference sequence).